The rows below give T cell receptor beta chains drawn from one sample of a study of beta chain features in type 1 diabetes. TCRdb keeps only in-frame clones here, not all; method: immunoSEQ multiplex PCR. In the table there are about 710,000 clones, about 14% of which are singletons. The sequenced sample consisted of naive CD4+ T cells from blood. These receptors all stem from a man between 18 and 35 years old with type 1 diabetes. CDR3s include the opening cysteine and the closing phenylalanine or tryptophan. The D gene is left open where the match is weak. Clone size is not always given. Where it is, it says once, few, many or a class for expanded clones.

clone size	D gene	V gene	J gene	CDR3 DNA	CDR3 protein
few	TRBD1	TRBV2	TRBJ2-7	TGTGCCAGCGAACCAGGGGGCTGGTTGTACGAGCAGTACTTC	CASEPGGWLYEQYF
.	.	TRBV28	TRBJ1-6	TGTGCCAGCAGTTTGTCCTTCGGGGGAGTGGGGTATAATTCACCCCTCCACTTT	CASSLSFGGVGYNSPLHF
.	TRBD1	TRBV10-3	TRBJ1-2	TGTGCCATCAGCGGGACAGGGTCCTATGGCTACACCTTC	CAISGTGSYGYTF
.	.	TRBV7-8	TRBJ2-5	TGTGCCAGCAGCTTGTCGTTTGGAACGTTCGAGTACTTC	CASSLSFGTFEYF
few	.	TRBV4-2	TRBJ2-3	TGTGCCAGCAGCCAACCGTCTGGCGGGGTTTCAGATACGCAGTATTTT	CASSQPSGGVSDTQYF
.	.	TRBV7-2	TRBJ1-6	TGTGCCAGCAGCTTAGGCCCAGGGTCCGTTTCACCCCTCCACTTT	CASSLGPGSVSPLHF
.	TRBD1	TRBV11-2	TRBJ2-1	TGTGCCAGCAGAGTACTCCCGAGGACAGGCCCCGACAATGAGCAGTTCTTC	CASRVLPRTGPDNEQFF
.	TRBD1	TRBV30	TRBJ1-5	TGTGCCTGGGGGACAGGGTTGGATCAGCCCCAGCATTTT	CAWGTGLDQPQHF
.	.	TRBV7-9	TRBJ1-1	TGTGCCAGCAGCCCTAACCGACAGCTCAAAGCTTTCTTT	CASSPNRQLKAFF
few	.	TRBV18	TRBJ2-7	TGTGCCAGCTCATCGGAGGAGTTGAGCGAGCAGTACTTC	CASSSEELSEQYF
.	TRBD1	TRBV5-1	TRBJ2-3	TGCGCCAGCAGCTTGACGGGACAGGGGTTGGCAGATACGCAGTATTTT	CASSLTGQGLADTQYF
.	.	TRBV7-2	TRBJ1-1	TGTGCCAGCAGCTTATACGGGGGGCGCAGGATGAACACTGAAGCTTTCTTT	CASSLYGGRRMNTEAFF
few	.	TRBV9	TRBJ2-7	TGTGCCAGCAGCGCATCCGGGACAACCTACTACGAGCAGTACTTC	CASSASGTTYYEQYF
.	TRBD2	TRBV9	TRBJ2-3	TGTGCCAGCAGCGAAACTAGCGGGGGCACAGATACGCAGTATTTT	CASSETSGGTDTQYF
.	.	TRBV7-2	TRBJ2-7	TGTGCCAGCAGCCCCGGGACCTACTACGAGCAGTACTTC	CASSPGTYYEQYF
few	.	TRBV6-5	TRBJ1-2	TGTGCCAGCAGCCGGGCCGACTATGGCTACACCTTC	CASSRADYGYTF
.	TRBD1	TRBV29-1	TRBJ1-2	TGCAGCGTAGACGGGACAGATTACTATGGCTACACCTTC	CSVDGTDYYGYTF
few	.	TRBV27	TRBJ2-1	TGTGCCAGCAGTCGAGCTCCGGGGGGCATTCTTTACAATGAGCAGTTCTTC	CASSRAPGGILYNEQFF
.	.	TRBV7-9	TRBJ2-3	TGTGCCAGCAGCTCTCCGGGACGCACAGATACGCAGTATTTT	CASSSPGRTDTQYF
.	.	TRBV18	TRBJ2-7	TGTGCCAGCTCACCTGCCGGGACACCCTCCTACGAGCAGTACTTC	CASSPAGTPSYEQYF
.	TRBD2	TRBV27	TRBJ2-1	TGTGCCAGCAGTTTATCGGTAGCGGGGTTCCGCCCCGAGTTCTTC	CASSLSVAGFRPEFF
few	.	TRBV5-4	TRBJ2-7	TGTGCCAGCAGCTCCACACTAGCAGTCGAGCAGTACTTC	CASSSTLAVEQYF
once	.	TRBV11-2	TRBJ2-7	TGTGCCAGCAGCTTATGGGACCGACAACAGCAGTACTTC	CASSLWDRQQQYF
few	TRBD1	TRBV14	TRBJ1-1	TGTGCCAGCAGCCCAATAGGTACCCCGACAGGGCGTCCTGAAGCTTTCTTT	CASSPIGTPTGRPEAFF
few	TRBD1	TRBV7-8	TRBJ2-7	TGTGCCAGCAGCTTAAGGGACAGGGTCTACGAGCAGTACTTC	CASSLRDRVYEQYF
few	.	TRBV9	TRBJ2-1	TGTGCCAGCAGCGTAGTCGGCGGGACGGAGCAGTTCTTC	CASSVVGGTEQFF
few	.	TRBV9	TRBJ2-3	TGTGCCAGCAGCGTCCTCACCCCAGGGACGCAGTATTTT	CASSVLTPGTQYF
.	.	TRBV11-3	TRBJ2-3	TGTGCCAGCAGCGCCGGGGACTCGCACACAGATACGCAGTATTTT	CASSAGDSHTDTQYF
.	TRBD2	TRBV14	TRBJ2-7	TGTGCCAGCAGCCTTCCGGGACTAGCGGGTAACAACGAGCAGTACTTC	CASSLPGLAGNNEQYF
.	.	TRBV19	TRBJ2-3	TGTGCCAGTAGCGGGAGCGTTGCAGATACGCAGTATTTT	CASSGSVADTQYF
.	.	TRBV12-2	TRBJ2-1	TGTGCAAGTCGCTCCGGTGGTAAGGGGGACCCGTTCTTC	CASRSGGKGDPFF
.	.	TRBV6-5	TRBJ2-3	TGTGCCAGCAGTTACTCTGCAGGAGATACGCAGTATTTT	CASSYSAGDTQYF
.	.	TRBV5-4	TRBJ1-1	TGTGCCAGCAGCTCACCAAACACTGAAGCTTTCTTT	CASSSPNTEAFF
.	.	TRBV10-1	TRBJ2-3	TGCGCCAGCGCTGAAGAGAGGGGCTACACAGATACGCAGTATTTT	CASAEERGYTDTQYF
.	.	TRBV30	TRBJ1-1	TGTGCCTGGAGTTCGGGCGGAGTCAACACTGAAGCTTTCTTT	CAWSSGGVNTEAFF